These T cell receptor beta chains were read from a single sample in a study of T cell responses to AZD1222 COVID-19 vaccine. Assay used: immunoSEQ multiplex PCR; TCRdb lists only in-frame clones, some missing. This sample has some 140,000 clones; about 90% occur once, and the top ten carry less than 7%. This material consisted of peripheral blood, taken on day 0 of AZD1222 vaccination. The receptors originated from an adult in good health. Each CDR3 is given with its conserved first and last residue.

V: TRBV4-2
J: TRBJ2-1
CDR3: CASSRRPGEDSYNEQFF

V: TRBV28
J: TRBJ2-5
CDR3: CASSLRGGQETQYF

V: TRBV24-1
J: TRBJ2-1
CDR3: CATSDPRAREQFF

V: TRBV7-9
J: TRBJ2-3
CDR3: CASSFSSEDTQYF

V: TRBV14
J: TRBJ1-1
CDR3: CASSQRRPQGDTEAFF

V: TRBV30
J: TRBJ1-3
CDR3: CAWSRTGVSGNTIYF

V: TRBV11-1
J: TRBJ1-2
CDR3: CASSLAPQAIYGYTF

V: TRBV19
J: TRBJ1-4
CDR3: CASMGQLNEKLFF

V: TRBV2
J: TRBJ1-6
CDR3: CACSQGPSSPLHF

V: TRBV15
J: TRBJ1-5
CDR3: CATSSPRGDQPQHF

V: TRBV18
J: TRBJ1-5
CDR3: CASSPGQNQPQHF

V: TRBV7-8
J: TRBJ2-7
CDR3: CASSLMASVTYEQYF

V: TRBV11-3
J: TRBJ2-5
CDR3: CASSLDPGSPRETQYF

V: TRBV3-1/TRBV3-2
J: TRBJ2-3
CDR3: CASSQPTGTSGTDTQYF

V: TRBV7-9
J: TRBJ1-2
CDR3: CASSTERTGVYGGYTF

V: TRBV27
J: TRBJ1-2
CDR3: CASSLAGRGSYGYTF

V: TRBV7-9
J: TRBJ2-7
CDR3: CASSSPGTGYEQYF

V: TRBV28
J: TRBJ1-2
CDR3: CASRTGGASGYTF

V: TRBV30
J: TRBJ2-2
CDR3: CAWSVVDRYTGELFF

V: TRBV19
J: TRBJ2-1
CDR3: CATTREGHPYNEQFF

V: TRBV19
J: TRBJ1-2
CDR3: CASSGYRDRANYGYTF

V: TRBV6-5
J: TRBJ1-2
CDR3: CASSPRGVARDGYTF

V: TRBV2
J: TRBJ2-7
CDR3: CASRASGSSKRGEQYF

V: TRBV27
J: TRBJ2-5
CDR3: CASSPLSGEGETQYF

V: TRBV5-6
J: TRBJ2-7
CDR3: CASSSNVAWDYYEQYF

V: TRBV7-9
J: TRBJ1-2
CDR3: CASNNMNGPSDGYTF

V: TRBV25-1
J: TRBJ2-7
CDR3: CASSRTSGIVQYF

V: TRBV4-3
J: TRBJ1-6
CDR3: CASSRGRSLGYNSPLHF

V: TRBV6-2/TRBV6-3
J: TRBJ2-7
CDR3: CASSSTKGGWEQYF

V: TRBV9
J: TRBJ1-1
CDR3: CASSAPGPENTEAFF

V: TRBV5-1
J: TRBJ1-1
CDR3: CASSLAGFTEAFF

V: TRBV4-3
J: TRBJ1-2
CDR3: CASSQDLRSYGYTF

V: TRBV30
J: TRBJ2-2
CDR3: CAWSRTGELFF

V: TRBV7-9
J: TRBJ2-3
CDR3: CASSSGLAGAADTQYF

V: TRBV6-2/TRBV6-3
J: TRBJ2-1
CDR3: CASSYSGSGTTGEQFF

V: TRBV30
J: TRBJ1-1
CDR3: CAWSGRMPMNTEAFF